These 7 T cell receptor beta chains came from one sample sequenced in a study of blood T cell repertoires in COVID-19. The assay was immunoSEQ multiplex PCR, and TCRdb's table has in-frame clones only and misses some. The repertoire holds about 98,000 clones, with roughly 82% as singletons. The source material was peripheral blood. The receptors originated from a man aged 70 or older with active or convalescent COVID-19.

About this clone itself: Other nucleotide sequences in the sample specify the same CDR3. The chain has TRBV5-4 and TRBJ2-1; 7 nucleotides align to TRBD1. Losses at the gene ends were 2 bases for V and 7 bases for J; bases not matched to a gene: 3. CDR3 length: 13 amino acids. From germline, CDR1 is SGHNT and CDR2 YYREEE (reference sequence). This CDR3 is CASSLSGGNEQFF. CDR3 nucleotide sequence: TGTGCCAGCAGCTTATCAGGGGGTAATGAGCAGTTCTTC.

This clone was counted a single time. CDR3 loop: CSVRDRASYEQYF. In DNA, the CDR3 is TGCAGCGTAAGGGACAGGGCATCCTACGAGCAGTACTTC. This chain joins TRBV29-1 and TRBJ2-7, with 9 nucleotides matching TRBD1. The germline V gene encodes CDR1 SQVTM and CDR2 ANQGSEA. CDR3 length: 13 amino acids. V dropped 6 bases and J dropped 1; count of bases not matched to a gene: 4.

The count of this clone is one. This chain connects TRBV10-1 to TRBJ2-3, with 7 bases aligning to TRBD2. Germline V lookup: CDR1 WNHNN, CDR2 SYGVQD (reference sequence). The CDR3 sequence is 16 residues long. V dropped 4 bases and J dropped 2; count of bases not matched to a gene: 9. The CDR3 here is CASSALGRGDTDTQYF. The CDR3 DNA is TGCGCCAGCAGTGCCCTCGGACGGGGGGACACAGATACGCAGTATTTT.

This chain joins TRBV5-8 and TRBJ1-1; D is unclear. The CDR3 runs 14 residues. Trimming took 2 bases from V and 1 from J, leaving 9 bases between them. Per germline, CDR1 SGHTS and CDR2 YDEGEE. The CDR3 DNA follows: TGTGCCAGCAGCTTATCCCCAGGGAACACTGAAGCTTTCTTT. The encoded protein is CASSLSPGNTEAFF. Based on the CDR3 plus reference TRBV5-8 and TRBJ1-1, the full variable domain is EAGVTQSPTHLIKTRGQQATLRCSPISGHTSVYWYQQALGLGLQFLLWYDEGEERNRGNFPPRFSGRQFPNYSSELNVNALELEDSALYLCASSLSPGNTEAFFGQGTRLTVV.

CDR3 amino acids: CSVALRGNTDTQYF. CDR3 nucleotide sequence: TGCAGCGTTGCGTTGAGGGGGAACACAGATACGCAGTATTTT. The genes are TRBV29-1 and TRBJ2-3; weak D call: TRBD1 (6 bases). Trimming left V 4 bases short and J 2 bases short, with 13 bases between. Germline V gene lookup returns CDR1 SQVTM and CDR2 ANQGSEA. There are 14 residues in the CDR3.

This clone appeared a single time. Germline is not matched at one junction end, which may reflect a read error. The CDR3 is CASSLDGSSYEQYF. The CDR3 coding sequence is TGCGCCAGCAGTTTGGACGGGAGCTCCTACGAGCAGTACTTC. The gene calls are TRBV5-1 and TRBJ2-7; tentatively, D is TRBD2 (6 bases). Germline CDR1 SGHRS, CDR2 YFSETQ. CDR3 length equals 14 residues.

This chain connects TRBV4-1 to TRBJ2-3, with 8 bases lining up with TRBD2. CDR1 MGHRA and CDR2 YSYEKL come from the germline V gene. The V segment lost 2 bases and the J segment 2 bases; nucleotides outside the gene matches: 3. The CDR3 has 15 amino acids. The CDR3, as DNA: TGCGCCAGCAGCCAACGGGGGGGCGCCACAGATACGCAGTATTTT. Residues: CASSQRGGATDTQYF.